The 23 T cell receptor beta chains in this list originate from one sample, sequenced in a study of blood T cells in healthy people across ages. PCR was performed a second time for about 7 to 11 cycles using a sample-barcoded 5' primer and a J-beta primer mix. In TCRdb, the 5' RACE reads were re-called with MiXCR into one record per CDR3 protein. Here the sample spans more than 800,000 distinct CDR3 sequences, under 35% being singletons. Source material: blood. These TCRs come from a woman of 80 years or more in good health.

This sequence joins TRBV7-9 and TRBJ2-7; the match to TRBD1 covers 8 bases. The CDR3 runs to 15 residues. Germline values: CDR1 SEHNR, CDR2 FQNEAQ (reference sequence). Germline trimming cut 3 bases from V and 4 bases from J; bases unmatched to any gene: 8. The CDR3 spells CASSFERTGLYEQYF. The CDR3 DNA sequence: TGTGCCAGCAGCTTCGAACGGACAGGGCTGTACGAGCAGTACTTC.

The chain is built from TRBV5-1 and TRBJ2-5; a possible D gene is TRBD2 (7 bases). Germline loops: CDR1 SGHRS, CDR2 YFSETQ. V was trimmed by 1 base and J by 3 bases, leaving 13 bases between them. The CDR3 is made up of 15 amino acids. CDR3: CASSLWGGAEETQYF. For the CDR3, the DNA is TGCGCCAGCAGCTTGTGGGGGGGGGCCGAAGAGACCCAGTACTTC.

This sequence joins TRBV30 and TRBJ2-3, with a weak D call TRBD2 (6 bases). From germline, CDR1 is GTSNPN and CDR2 SVGIG (reference sequence). V was trimmed by 2 bases and J by 1 base, leaving 10 bases between them. The CDR3 sequence is 14 residues long. The CDR3 DNA sequence: TGTGCCTGGAGTAATCCGGGGGGCACAGATACGCAGTATTTT. This gives the protein CAWSNPGGTDTQYF.

This clonotype was found many times. The J gene is TRBJ2-7, the V gene TRBV10-3; D might be TRBD1 (6 bases). V gave up 7 bases and J gave up 0 bases, with 16 bases separating them. Germline CDR1 is ENHRY and CDR2 is SYGVKD. The CDR3 covers 15 residues. The CDR3 bases are TGTGCCATCAAGCCGGACAGCTCCTACTCCTACGAGCAGTACTTC. Translated: CAIKPDSSYSYEQYF.

Concerning this clonotype: Since a much larger clone is just one base distant, this may be a read error. The chain uses TRBV27 and TRBJ2-1; 8 bases align to TRBD1. The last part of the DNA fits TRBJ2-7 better; the J call may be wrong. This CDR3 contains 15 residues. Per germline, CDR1 MNHEY and CDR2 SMNVEV (reference sequence). The CDR3 reads CASSPRTGWYNEQYF. The CDR3 nucleotides are TGTGCCAGCAGTCCCCGGACAGGGTGGTACAATGAGCAGTACTTC.

A note on this clonotype: A much larger clone differs by one base, so this may be a read error. The chain links TRBV12-3 or TRBV12-4 to TRBJ2-7; TRBD2 matches at 11 bases. Losses at the gene ends were 6 bases for V and 2 bases for J; bases not matched to a gene: 6. The CDR3 runs 15 residues. The CDR3 DNA is TGTGCCAGCAGCGCGGGACTAGCGGCCACCTACGAGCAGTACTTC. It codes for CASSAGLAATYEQYF.

This clonotype came up a few times. The chain has TRBV20-1 and TRBJ1-4, with D perhaps TRBD1 (5 bases). Germline V gene lookup returns CDR1 DFQATT and CDR2 SNEGSKA (reference sequence). The CDR3 is 14 residues long. The V and J ends lost 3 bases and 2 bases respectively, with 10 bases between them. The chain's CDR3 is CSARSGYTNEKLFF. As DNA, the CDR3 is TGCAGTGCTAGGTCAGGGTATACTAATGAAAAACTGTTTTTT.

In this sample, this clonotype turned up a few times. The junction differs from germline at one of its ends, possibly a read error. J is TRBJ2-2 and V is TRBV6-6, with D possibly being TRBD2 (7 bases). Per the germline V gene, CDR1 is MNHNY and CDR2 is SVGAGI (reference sequence). The CDR3 runs 15 residues. CDR3 loop: CASRARGAYTGERFF. The CDR3, as DNA: TGTGCCAGCCGAGCTCGGGGGGCTTACACCGGGGAGCGGTTTTTT.

This clonotype was observed at least ten times. The chain is built from TRBV6-5 and TRBJ2-5; 9 bases are shared with TRBD1. This CDR3 spans 14 amino acids. J gave up 7 bases and V 2 bases, and 5 bases lay outside the gene matches. Germline V gives CDR1 MNHEY, CDR2 SVGAGI. The DNA of the CDR3 is TGTGCCAGCAGTTACGGACAGGGGAAGGCGACCCAGTACTTC. Its protein product is CASSYGQGKATQYF.

This clonotype has a count of ten or more. This chain links TRBV12-3 or TRBV12-4 with TRBJ2-1; 16 bases match TRBD2. CDR3 size: 20 residues. With 6 bases clipped from V and 1 base from J, the junction kept 12 bases outside the gene matches. The CDR3 is CASSSRPGLAGGPSYNEQFF. In DNA, the CDR3 is TGTGCCAGCAGCTCTAGGCCGGGACTAGCGGGGGGGCCTTCCTACAATGAGCAGTTCTTC.

This clonotype was counted only a few times. The junction shows a germline mismatch at one end, possibly a read error. The chain recombines TRBV10-3 with TRBJ1-2; 7 nucleotides line up with TRBD1. Germline assignment: CDR1 ENHRY and CDR2 SYGVKD. The CDR3 runs to 13 residues. The CDR3 DNA reads as TGTTCCATCAGGAGAGGGGGCGGCTATGGCTACACCTTC. This encodes CSIRRGGGYGYTF.

The sample holds many counts of this clonotype. This sequence joins TRBV6-5 and TRBJ2-1; 11 positions match TRBD2. This CDR3 comprises 21 residues. CDR1 MNHEY and CDR2 SVGAGI come from the germline V gene. V lost 0 bases, J lost 1 base, and 14 bases stayed unmatched. DNA of the CDR3: TGTGCCAGCAGTTACTCGAGGCGACTAGCGGGGTACTCTATGTCCTACAATGAGCAGTTCTTC. This encodes CASSYSRRLAGYSMSYNEQFF.

This clonotype was detected ten times or more. The rearrangement uses TRBV4-3 and TRBJ2-6; 7 bases fit TRBD1. Germline loops: CDR1 LGHNA, CDR2 YSLEER. The CDR3 has 17 residues. The V and J ends lost 0 bases and 0 bases, in that order; junction bases with no gene match: 2. CDR3: CASSQDWTGSGANVLTF. The CDR3 coding sequence is TGCGCCAGCAGCCAAGATTGGACAGGCTCTGGGGCCAACGTCCTGACTTTC.

This clonotype was found many times. The chain links TRBV11-2 to TRBJ2-1, with 8 bases matching TRBD1. This CDR3 is 15 amino acids long. V shed 10 bases and J 4 bases; nucleotides not matched to a gene: 12. Per germline, CDR1 SGHAT and CDR2 FQNNGV. The CDR3 region has the DNA TGTGCCACCGTTCATCGGACAGGGCCTTACAATGAGCAGTTCTTC. Its protein is CATVHRTGPYNEQFF.

This clonotype appeared many times. This rearrangement joins TRBV19 to TRBJ1-2, with unresolved D. V lost 3 bases and J lost 7, with 6 bases in between. Looked up from germline, CDR1 is LNHDA and CDR2 is SQIVND (reference sequence). The CDR3 contains 11 residues. Here the CDR3 DNA reads TGTGCCAGTAGTATTAATAGTGGCTACACCTTC. This gives the protein CASSINSGYTF.

There are many counts of this clonotype. The gene calls are TRBV7-2 and TRBJ1-2; D is ambiguous. The V end lost 5 bases, the J end lost 0 bases, and 13 bases lay between the germline ends. In germline, CDR1 is SGHTA, CDR2 FQGNSA. This CDR3 comprises 15 residues. The chain's CDR3 is CASSERRNTNYGYTF. Here the CDR3 DNA reads TGTGCCAGCAGCGAAAGACGGAATACTAACTATGGCTACACCTTC.

This clonotype was seen a few times. The chain uses TRBV20-1 and TRBJ1-2, with D possibly TRBD1 on 5 matching bases. The length of the CDR3 is 13 residues. V shed 4 bases and J shed 5 bases, with 14 bases lying between them. The germline CDR1 and CDR2 sequences are DFQATT and SNEGSKA (reference sequence). For the CDR3, the DNA is TGCAGTGCTAAATGGGGGAACTTATATGGCTACACCTTC. It encodes CSAKWGNLYGYTF.

This clonotype showed up many times. CDR3 sequence reads: CASSLGTGQGQPQHF. CDR3 DNA sequence: TGTGCCAGCAGCTTAGGGACAGGTCAAGGGCAGCCCCAGCATTTT. The chain has TRBV7-2 and TRBJ1-5, with TRBD1 matching 7 bases. V lost 1 base to trimming and J lost 7 bases; unmatched junction nucleotides: 7. In germline, CDR1 is SGHTA, CDR2 FQGNSA. This CDR3 region has 15 residues.

The rearrangement joins TRBV6-5 to TRBJ1-6; no firm D call. Trimming stripped 4 bases from V and 10 bases from J, with 20 bases between. The CDR3 is 16 residues long. Germline CDR1 and CDR2: MNHEY and SVGAGI. DNA for the CDR3: TGTGCCAGCAGTTCATCGGAACGCAGAGTGGTCTCACCCCTCCACTTT. It is translated as CASSSSERRVVSPLHF.

In its sample, this clonotype was seen many times. J is TRBJ2-1 and V is TRBV20-1; unclear D gene. CDR1 DFQATT and CDR2 SNEGSKA come from the germline V gene (reference sequence). The CDR3 consists of 13 residues. The V end lost 0 bases, the J end lost 3 bases, and 6 bases lay between the germline ends. DNA for the CDR3: TGCAGTGCTAGAGACTGGGACTACAATGAGCAGTTCTTC. Translating gives CSARDWDYNEQFF.

The chain employs TRBV2 and TRBJ1-6, with TRBD1 matching 7 bases. The V segment lost 10 bases and the J segment 5 bases; nucleotides outside the gene matches: 5. The length of the CDR3 is 13 residues. Per the germline V gene, CDR1 is SNHLY and CDR2 is FYNNEI. The CDR3 is CAKRDRNNSPLHF. The CDR3 DNA follows: TGTGCCAAGCGGGACAGAAATAATTCACCCCTCCACTTT.

This clonotype was detected a few times. CDR3 residues: CASSGRQGDQPQHF. Written as DNA, the CDR3 is TGTGCCAGCAGCGGAAGACAGGGGGATCAGCCCCAGCATTTT. The J gene is TRBJ1-5, the V gene TRBV7-2; 9 nucleotides line up with TRBD1. Trimming at V came to 5 bases and at J to 5 bases, leaving 4 bases not matched to a gene. The CDR3 extends over 14 amino acids. Germline CDR1 and CDR2: SGHTA and FQGNSA.

CDR3 sequence reads: CASSPEGPNQPQHF. The CDR3 nucleotides read TGTGCCAGCAGCCCGGAGGGACCCAATCAGCCCCAGCATTTT. This sequence joins TRBV7-9 and TRBJ1-5, with D possibly TRBD1 on 5 matching bases. Germline V gene sequence: CDR1 SEHNR, CDR2 FQNEAQ (reference sequence). The CDR3 has 14 residues. Trimming removed 5 bases from V and 3 bases from J, with 11 bases in between.